The entry below gives a single T cell receptor beta chain sequence along with its context. Germline CDR1 LNHNV, CDR2 YYDKDF (reference sequence). This CDR3 contains 15 residues. The V and J ends lost 3 bases and 11 bases, in that order; junction bases with no gene match: 8. As originally analysed: The authors estimated nucleated cell counts from reference gene primer amplification. This table comes from immunoSEQ multiplex PCR, and its TCRdb copy is limited to in-frame clones, with some not included. The DNA gave D and trimming, while V, J and clone size come from that table. The table shows roughly 15,000 clones, with almost 95% occurring only once. The data were obtained in a study of blood T cell repertoires in COVID-19. Study-wide background: Collection of acute and convalescent COVID-19 samples took place in the United States, Italy and Spain. T cells, B-cell-depleted T cells, or PBMCs provided the cDNA or gDNA that served as material.

This TCR came from a human donor with active COVID-19. The donor label of this sample is uncertain. Sequencing input: peripheral blood. This chain joins TRBV15 and TRBJ1-4; 11 nucleotides align to TRBD1. The CDR3 loop is CATSSSDRGRGKLFF. CDR3 sequence (DNA): TGTGCCACCAGCAGCTCGGACAGGGGGCGCGGGAAACTGTTTTTT.